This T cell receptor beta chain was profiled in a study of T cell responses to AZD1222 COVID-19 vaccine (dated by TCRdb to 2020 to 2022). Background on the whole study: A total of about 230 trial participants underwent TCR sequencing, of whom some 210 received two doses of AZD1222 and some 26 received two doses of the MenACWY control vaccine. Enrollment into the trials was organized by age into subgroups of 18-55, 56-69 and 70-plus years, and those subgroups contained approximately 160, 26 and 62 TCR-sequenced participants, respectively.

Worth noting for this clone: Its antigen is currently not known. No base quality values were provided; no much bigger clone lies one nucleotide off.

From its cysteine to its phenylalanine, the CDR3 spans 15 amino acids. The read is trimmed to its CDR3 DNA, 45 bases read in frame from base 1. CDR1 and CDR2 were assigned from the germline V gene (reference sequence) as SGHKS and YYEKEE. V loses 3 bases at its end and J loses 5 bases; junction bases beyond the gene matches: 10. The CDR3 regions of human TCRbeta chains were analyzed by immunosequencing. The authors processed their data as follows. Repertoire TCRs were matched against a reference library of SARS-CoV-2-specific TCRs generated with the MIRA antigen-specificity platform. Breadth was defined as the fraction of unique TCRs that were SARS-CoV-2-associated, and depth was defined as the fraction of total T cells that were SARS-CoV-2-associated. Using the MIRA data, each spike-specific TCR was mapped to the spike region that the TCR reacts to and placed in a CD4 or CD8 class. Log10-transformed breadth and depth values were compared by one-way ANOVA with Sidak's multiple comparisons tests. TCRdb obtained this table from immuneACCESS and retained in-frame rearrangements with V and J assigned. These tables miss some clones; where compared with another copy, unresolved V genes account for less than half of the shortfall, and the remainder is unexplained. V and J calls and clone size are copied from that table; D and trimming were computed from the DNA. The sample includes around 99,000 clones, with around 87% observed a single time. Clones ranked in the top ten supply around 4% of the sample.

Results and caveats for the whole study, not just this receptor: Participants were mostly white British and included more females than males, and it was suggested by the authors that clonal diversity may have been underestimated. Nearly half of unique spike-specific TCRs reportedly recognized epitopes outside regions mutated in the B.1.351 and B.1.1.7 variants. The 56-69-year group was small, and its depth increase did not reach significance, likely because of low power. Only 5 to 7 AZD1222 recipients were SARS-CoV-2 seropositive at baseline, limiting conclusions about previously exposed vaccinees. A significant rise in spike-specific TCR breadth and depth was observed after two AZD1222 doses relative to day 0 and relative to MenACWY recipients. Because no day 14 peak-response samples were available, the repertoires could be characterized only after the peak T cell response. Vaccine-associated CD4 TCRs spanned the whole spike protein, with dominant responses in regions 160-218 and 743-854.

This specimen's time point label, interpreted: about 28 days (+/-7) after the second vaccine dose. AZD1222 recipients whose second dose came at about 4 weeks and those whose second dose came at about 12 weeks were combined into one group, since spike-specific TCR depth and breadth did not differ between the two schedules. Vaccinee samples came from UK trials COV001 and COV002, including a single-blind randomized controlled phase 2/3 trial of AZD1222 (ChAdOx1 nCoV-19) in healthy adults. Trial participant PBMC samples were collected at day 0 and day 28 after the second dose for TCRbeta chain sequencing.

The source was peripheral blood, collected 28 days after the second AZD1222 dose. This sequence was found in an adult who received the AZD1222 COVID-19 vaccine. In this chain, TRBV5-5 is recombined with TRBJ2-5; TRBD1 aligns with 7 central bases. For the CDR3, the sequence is CASSYKTGSLETQYF. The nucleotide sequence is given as TGTGCCAGCAGCTACAAGACAGGGAGTTTGGAGACCCAGTACTTC. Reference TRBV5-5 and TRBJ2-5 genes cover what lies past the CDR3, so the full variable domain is DAGVTQSPTHLIKTRGQQVTLRCSPISGHKSVSWYQQVLGQGPQFIFQYYEKEERGRGNFPDRFSARQFPNYSSELNVNALLLGDSALYLCASSYKTGSLETQYFGPGTRLLVL.